These 10 T cell receptor beta chains were sequenced from one sample in a study of control samples from healthy donors and cancer patients. Produced via immunoSEQ multiplex PCR; TCRdb's table is partial and in-frame only. Of about 130,000 clones in the sample, less than 95% are singletons; the top ten hold less than 4%. The sample was blood. The receptors were gathered from a young man in good health.

V gene TRBV19 combines with J gene TRBJ1-1; TRBD1 might be the D (5 bases). Germline V gives CDR1 LNHDA, CDR2 SQIVND (reference sequence). Trimming stripped 3 bases from V and 2 bases from J, with 10 bases between. This CDR3 is built from 14 residues. In DNA form, the CDR3 reads TGTGCCAGTAGTATTAGGGGACCCAACACTGAAGCTTTCTTT. Amino acid sequence: CASSIRGPNTEAFF.

The chain has TRBV28 and TRBJ1-3; D is unclear. This CDR3 spans 15 amino acids. The germline V gene has CDR1 MDHEN and CDR2 SYDVKM. Trimming cost V 7 bases and J 3 bases, with 16 bases left between them. CDR3 sequence: CASTSGGVGGNTIYF. Written as DNA, the CDR3 is TGTGCCAGCACCTCCGGTGGGGTGGGTGGAAACACCATATATTTT.

The chain links TRBV28 to TRBJ2-7; D possibly uses TRBD1 or TRBD2 (5 bases each). The germline V gene encodes CDR1 MDHEN and CDR2 SYDVKM. The V gene lost 2 bases and the J gene lost 0 bases, with 8 bases spanning the gap. This CDR3 comprises 14 residues. This CDR3 is CASSLPGSSYEQYF. DNA of the CDR3: TGTGCCAGCAGTTTACCAGGGAGCTCCTACGAGCAGTACTTC.

The V and J genes are TRBV6-1 and TRBJ2-1; tentatively, D is TRBD1 (6 bases). Germline V CDR1 and CDR2: MNHNS, SASEGT. The CDR3 covers 16 residues. The V end was cut by 3 bases, the J end by 5 bases, with 17 bases between. In DNA form, the CDR3 reads TGTGCCAGCAGTGATCAGGACAGCTCGGAGGACAATGAGCAGTTCTTC. Protein: CASSDQDSSEDNEQFF.

The chain uses TRBV12-3 or TRBV12-4 and TRBJ1-1, with D possibly TRBD1 on 5 matching bases. This CDR3 is built from 13 residues. V was trimmed by 6 bases and J by 10 bases, leaving 18 bases between them. The CDR3 loop reads CASSPTGLLGAFF. In DNA form, the CDR3 reads TGTGCCAGCAGCCCGACGGGACTGTTGGGAGCTTTCTTT.

The table lists this clone with a count of one. V is TRBV11-2 and J is TRBJ1-2; D remains ambiguous. Germline assignment: CDR1 SGHAT and CDR2 FQNNGV. The V and J ends lost 2 bases and 8 bases respectively, with 21 bases between them. The CDR3 sequence is 16 residues long. As DNA, the CDR3 is TGTGCCAGCAGCTTAAGTGAGGGAGCCCTTCCGAAGGGCTACACCTTC. Translating gives CASSLSEGALPKGYTF.

The chain links TRBV4-1 to TRBJ1-1; TRBD1 matches at 7 bases. CDR1 is MGHRA and CDR2 is YSYEKL in the germline V gene. This CDR3 comprises 17 residues. With 0 bases clipped from V and 2 bases from J, the junction kept 9 bases outside the gene matches. In DNA form, the CDR3 reads TGCGCCAGCAGCCAAGAGGCAGGGGGTTTGGTAAACACTGAAGCTTTCTTT. Protein: CASSQEAGGLVNTEAFF.

This rearrangement joins TRBV7-6 to TRBJ2-2; D is ambiguous. The CDR3 contains 16 residues. CDR1 and CDR2 from the germline V gene are SGHVS and FNYEAQ. Between the trimmed V and J ends, which lost 2 bases and 0 bases, there was a span of 10 bases. The CDR3 sequence: CASSLLGPSNTGELFF. CDR3 bases: TGTGCCAGCAGCTTACTTGGCCCGTCGAACACCGGGGAGCTGTTTTTT.

This chain links TRBV4-1 with TRBJ1-2; TRBD1 is a possible D gene (5 bases). The CDR3 consists of 15 residues. The V and J ends lost 1 base and 6 bases respectively, with 15 bases between them. CDR1 is MGHRA and CDR2 is YSYEKL in the germline V gene. The CDR3 sequence is CASSQVQAGKDGYTF. The CDR3 DNA reads as TGCGCCAGCAGCCAAGTACAGGCAGGGAAGGATGGCTACACCTTC.

The rearrangement joins TRBV27 to TRBJ2-7; D remains unclear. Germline CDR1 is MNHEY and CDR2 is SMNVEV (reference sequence). This CDR3 is built from 13 residues. V was cut by 8 bases and J by 5 bases, with 16 bases left in between. CDR3 DNA sequence: TGTGCCAGCGCTTACTCAAATTATAACGAGCAGTACTTC. It encodes CASAYSNYNEQYF.